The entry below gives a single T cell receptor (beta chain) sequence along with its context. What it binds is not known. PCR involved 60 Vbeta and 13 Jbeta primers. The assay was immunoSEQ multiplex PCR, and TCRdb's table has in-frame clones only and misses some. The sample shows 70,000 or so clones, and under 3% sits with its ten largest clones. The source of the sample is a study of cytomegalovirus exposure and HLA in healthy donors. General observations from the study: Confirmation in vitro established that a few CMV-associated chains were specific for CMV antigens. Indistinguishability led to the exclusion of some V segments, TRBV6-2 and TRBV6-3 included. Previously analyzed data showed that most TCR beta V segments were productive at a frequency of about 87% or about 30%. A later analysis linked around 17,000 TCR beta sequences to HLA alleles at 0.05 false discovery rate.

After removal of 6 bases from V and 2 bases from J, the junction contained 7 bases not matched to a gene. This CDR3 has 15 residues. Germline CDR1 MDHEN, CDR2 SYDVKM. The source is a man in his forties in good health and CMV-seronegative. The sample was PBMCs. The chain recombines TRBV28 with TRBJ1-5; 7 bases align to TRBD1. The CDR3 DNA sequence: TGTGCCAGCAGATCTAGGGGGCAGCGCAATCAGCCCCAGCATTTT. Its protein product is CASRSRGQRNQPQHF.